The source of this T cell receptor beta chain is a study of cytomegalovirus exposure and HLA in healthy donors. General study results and limits: Researchers reported that a few CMV-associated chains were confirmed in vitro as CMV antigen-specific.

The PCR ran on 60 Vbeta and 13 Jbeta primers. This table comes from immunoSEQ multiplex PCR, and its TCRdb copy is limited to in-frame clones, with some not included. The data show about 160,000 clones, roughly two thirds seen once. This clone was detected a few times. Its specificity is unknown. Deletions cut 1 base from V and 5 bases from J, with 11 bases between. Germline CDR1 and CDR2: LGHNA and YSLEER. This CDR3 is 15 amino acids long. This receptor was obtained from a woman in her 30s in good health and CMV-seronegative. Sequences were obtained from PBMCs. The J gene is TRBJ1-4, the V gene TRBV4-3; no firm D call. DNA of the CDR3: TGCGCCAGCAGCCAAGCCATTGACGGGAATGAAAAACTGTTTTTT. It yields the protein CASSQAIDGNEKLFF.